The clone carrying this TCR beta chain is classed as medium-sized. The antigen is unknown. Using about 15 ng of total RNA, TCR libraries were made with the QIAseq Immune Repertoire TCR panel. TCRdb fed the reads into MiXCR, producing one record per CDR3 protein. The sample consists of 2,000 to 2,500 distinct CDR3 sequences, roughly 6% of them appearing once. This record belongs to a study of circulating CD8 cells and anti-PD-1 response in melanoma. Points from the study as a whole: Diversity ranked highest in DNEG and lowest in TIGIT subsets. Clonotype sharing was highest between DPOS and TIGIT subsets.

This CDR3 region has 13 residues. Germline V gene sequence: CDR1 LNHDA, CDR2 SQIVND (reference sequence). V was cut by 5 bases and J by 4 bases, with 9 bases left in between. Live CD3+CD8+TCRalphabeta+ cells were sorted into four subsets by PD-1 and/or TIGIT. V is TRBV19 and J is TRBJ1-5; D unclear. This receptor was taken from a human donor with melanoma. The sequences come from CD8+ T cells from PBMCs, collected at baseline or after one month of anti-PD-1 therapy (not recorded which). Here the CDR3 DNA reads TGTGCCAGTAGTGAGCGGCTTAATCAGCCCCAGCATTTT. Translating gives CASSERLNQPQHF.